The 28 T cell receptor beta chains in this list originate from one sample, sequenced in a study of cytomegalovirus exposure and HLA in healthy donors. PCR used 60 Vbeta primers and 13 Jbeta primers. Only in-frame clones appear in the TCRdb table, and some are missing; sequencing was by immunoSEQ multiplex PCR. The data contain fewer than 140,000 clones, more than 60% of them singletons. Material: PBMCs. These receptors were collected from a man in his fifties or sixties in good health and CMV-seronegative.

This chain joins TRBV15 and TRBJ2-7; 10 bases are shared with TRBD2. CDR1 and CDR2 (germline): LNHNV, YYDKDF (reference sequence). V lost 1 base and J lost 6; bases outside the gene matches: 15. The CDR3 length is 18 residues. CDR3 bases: TGTGCCACCAGCAGAGCTCCTTCTAGCGGGGGTTATAGCGGCGAGCAGTACGTC. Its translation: CATSRAPSSGGYSGEQYV.

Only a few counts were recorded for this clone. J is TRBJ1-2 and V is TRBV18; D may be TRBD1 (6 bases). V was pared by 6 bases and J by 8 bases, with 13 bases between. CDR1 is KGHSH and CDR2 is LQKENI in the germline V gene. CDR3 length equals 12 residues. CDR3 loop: CASSSGGPGYTF. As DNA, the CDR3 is TGTGCCAGCTCTAGCGGGGGGCCAGGCTACACCTTC.

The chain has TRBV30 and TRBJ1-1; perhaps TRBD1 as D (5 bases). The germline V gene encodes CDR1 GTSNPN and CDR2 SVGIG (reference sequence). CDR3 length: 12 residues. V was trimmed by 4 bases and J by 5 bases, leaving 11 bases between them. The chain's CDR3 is CAWKFGGTEAFF. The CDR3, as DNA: TGTGCCTGGAAATTCGGGGGTACTGAAGCTTTCTTT.

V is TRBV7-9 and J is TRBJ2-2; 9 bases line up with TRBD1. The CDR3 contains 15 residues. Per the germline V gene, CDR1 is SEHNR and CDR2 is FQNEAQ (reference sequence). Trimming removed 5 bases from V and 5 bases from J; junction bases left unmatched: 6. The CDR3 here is CASSPGTGITGELFF. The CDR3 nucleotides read TGTGCCAGCAGCCCCGGGACAGGGATAACCGGGGAGCTGTTTTTT.

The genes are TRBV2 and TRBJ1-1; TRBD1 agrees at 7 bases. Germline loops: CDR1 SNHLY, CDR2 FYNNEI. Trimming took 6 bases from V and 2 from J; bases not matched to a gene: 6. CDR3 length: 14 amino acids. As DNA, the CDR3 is TGTGCCAGCAGGTCGAGGGGGCTAAACACTGAAGCTTTCTTT. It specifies CASRSRGLNTEAFF.

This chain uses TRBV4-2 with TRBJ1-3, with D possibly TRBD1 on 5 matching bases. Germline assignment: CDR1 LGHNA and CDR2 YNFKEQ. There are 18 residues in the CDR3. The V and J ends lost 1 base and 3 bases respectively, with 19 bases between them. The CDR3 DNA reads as TGTGCCAGCAGCCAAGTTGCCGAGACGACAGAAATTGGAAACACCATATATTTT. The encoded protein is CASSQVAETTEIGNTIYF.

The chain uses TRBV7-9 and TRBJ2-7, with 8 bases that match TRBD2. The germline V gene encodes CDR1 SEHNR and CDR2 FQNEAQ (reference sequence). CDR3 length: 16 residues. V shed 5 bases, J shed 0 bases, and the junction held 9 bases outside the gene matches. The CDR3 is CASSAPGLESSYEQYF. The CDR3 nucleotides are TGTGCCAGCAGCGCACCGGGACTAGAAAGCTCCTACGAGCAGTACTTC.

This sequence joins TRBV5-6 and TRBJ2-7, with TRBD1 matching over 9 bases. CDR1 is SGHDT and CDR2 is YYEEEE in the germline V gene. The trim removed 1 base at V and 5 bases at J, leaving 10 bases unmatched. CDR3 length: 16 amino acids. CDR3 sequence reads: CASSLFGLQGAHEQYV. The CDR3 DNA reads TGTGCCAGCAGCTTGTTTGGACTACAGGGGGCCCACGAGCAGTACGTC.

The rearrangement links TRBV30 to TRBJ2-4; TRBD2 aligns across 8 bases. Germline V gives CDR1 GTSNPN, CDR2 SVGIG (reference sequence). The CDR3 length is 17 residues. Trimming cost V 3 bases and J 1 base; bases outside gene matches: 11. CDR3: CAWRSGLGRVAKNIQYF. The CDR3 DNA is TGTGCCTGGAGGTCGGGACTAGGCCGGGTGGCCAAAAACATTCAGTACTTC. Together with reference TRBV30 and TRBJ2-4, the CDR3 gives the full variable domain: SQTIHQWPATLVQPVGSPLSLECTVEGTSNPNLYWYRQAAGRGLQLLFYSVGIGQISSEVPQNLSASRPQDRQFILSSKKLLLSDSGFYLCAWRSGLGRVAKNIQYFGAGTRLSVL.

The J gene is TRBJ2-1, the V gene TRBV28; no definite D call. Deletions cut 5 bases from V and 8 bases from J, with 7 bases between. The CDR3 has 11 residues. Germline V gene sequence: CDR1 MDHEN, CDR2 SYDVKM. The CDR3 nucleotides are TGTGCCAGCAGTCAGCGCTATGAGCAGTTCTTC. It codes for CASSQRYEQFF.

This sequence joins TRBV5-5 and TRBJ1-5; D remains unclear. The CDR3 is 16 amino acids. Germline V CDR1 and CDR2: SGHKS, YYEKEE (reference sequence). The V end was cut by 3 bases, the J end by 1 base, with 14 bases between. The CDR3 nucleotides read TGTGCCAGCAGCTCGGGCGTCACGGGGAGCAATCAGCCCCAGCATTTT. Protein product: CASSSGVTGSNQPQHF.

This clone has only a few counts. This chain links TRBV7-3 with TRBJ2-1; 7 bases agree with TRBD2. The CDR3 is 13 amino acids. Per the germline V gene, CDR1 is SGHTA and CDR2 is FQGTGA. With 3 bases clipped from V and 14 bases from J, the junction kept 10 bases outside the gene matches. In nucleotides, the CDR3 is TGTGCCAGCAGCTTCGGCAGGGAGGGGATTAAGTTCTTC. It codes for CASSFGREGIKFF. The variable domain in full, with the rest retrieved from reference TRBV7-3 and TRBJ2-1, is GAGVSQTPSNKVTEKGKYVELRCDPISGHTALYWYRQSLGQGPEFLIYFQGTGAADDSGLPNDRFFAVRPEGSVSTLKIQRTERGDSAVYLCASSFGREGIKFFGPGTRLTVL.

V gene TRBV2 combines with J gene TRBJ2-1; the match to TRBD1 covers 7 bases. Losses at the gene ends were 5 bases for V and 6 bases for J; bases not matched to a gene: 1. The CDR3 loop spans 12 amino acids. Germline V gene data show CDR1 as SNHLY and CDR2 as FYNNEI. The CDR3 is CASSNRGNEQFF. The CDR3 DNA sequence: TGTGCCAGCAGTAACAGGGGCAATGAGCAGTTCTTC.

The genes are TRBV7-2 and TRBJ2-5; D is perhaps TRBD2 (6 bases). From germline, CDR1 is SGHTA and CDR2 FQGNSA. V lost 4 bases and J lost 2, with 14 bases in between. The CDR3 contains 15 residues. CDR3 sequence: CASSSQRGNQETQYF. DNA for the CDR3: TGTGCCAGCAGCTCGCAACGGGGGAATCAAGAGACCCAGTACTTC.

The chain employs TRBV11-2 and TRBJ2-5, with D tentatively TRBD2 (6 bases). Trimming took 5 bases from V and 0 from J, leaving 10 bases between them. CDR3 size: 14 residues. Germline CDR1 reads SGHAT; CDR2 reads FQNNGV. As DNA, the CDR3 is TGTGCCAGCAGCGGGGGGTCTTACCAAGAGACCCAGTACTTC. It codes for CASSGGSYQETQYF.

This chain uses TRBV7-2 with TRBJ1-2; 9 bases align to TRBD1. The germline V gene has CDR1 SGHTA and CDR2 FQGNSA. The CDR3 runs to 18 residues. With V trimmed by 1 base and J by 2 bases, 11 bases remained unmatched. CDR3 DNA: TGTGCCAGCAGCTTAGGGCCGGGACAGGGTTCAATCAACTATGGCTACACCTTC. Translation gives CASSLGPGQGSINYGYTF.

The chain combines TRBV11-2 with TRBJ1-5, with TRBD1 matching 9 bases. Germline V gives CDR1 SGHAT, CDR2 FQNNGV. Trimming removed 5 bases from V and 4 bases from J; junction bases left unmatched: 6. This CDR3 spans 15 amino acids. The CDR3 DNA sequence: TGTGCCAGCAGCATGACAGGGGGTGATAATCAGCCCCAGCATTTT. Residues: CASSMTGGDNQPQHF.

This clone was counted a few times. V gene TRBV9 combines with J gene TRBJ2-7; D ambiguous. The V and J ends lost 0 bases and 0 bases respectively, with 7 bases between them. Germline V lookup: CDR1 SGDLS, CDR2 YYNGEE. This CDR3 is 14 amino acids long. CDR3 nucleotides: TGTGCCAGCAGCGTAGGCGATGACTCCTACGAGCAGTACTTC. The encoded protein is CASSVGDDSYEQYF.

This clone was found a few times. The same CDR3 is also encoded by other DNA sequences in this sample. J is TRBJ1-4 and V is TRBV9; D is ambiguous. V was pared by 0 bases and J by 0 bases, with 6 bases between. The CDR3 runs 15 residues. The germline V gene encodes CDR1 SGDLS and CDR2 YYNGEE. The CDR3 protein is CASSVGPSTNEKLFF. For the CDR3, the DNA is TGTGCCAGCAGCGTAGGGCCGTCAACTAATGAAAAACTGTTTTTT.

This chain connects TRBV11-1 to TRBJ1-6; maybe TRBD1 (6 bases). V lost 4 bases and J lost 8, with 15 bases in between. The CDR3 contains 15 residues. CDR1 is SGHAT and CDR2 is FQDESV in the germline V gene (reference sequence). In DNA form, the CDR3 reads TGTGCCAGCAGCTCCGACAGGACATGGCATTCACCCCTCCACTTT. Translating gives CASSSDRTWHSPLHF.

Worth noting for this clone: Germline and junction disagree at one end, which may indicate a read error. The CDR3 protein is CASSEAQTTTGEF. The CDR3 DNA sequence: TGTGCCAGCAGTGAAGCGCAGACCACGACAGGGGAATTT. The chain recombines TRBV6-1 with TRBJ1-1; 8 bases agree with TRBD1. The CDR3 contains 13 residues. Germline CDR1 is MNHNS and CDR2 is SASEGT.

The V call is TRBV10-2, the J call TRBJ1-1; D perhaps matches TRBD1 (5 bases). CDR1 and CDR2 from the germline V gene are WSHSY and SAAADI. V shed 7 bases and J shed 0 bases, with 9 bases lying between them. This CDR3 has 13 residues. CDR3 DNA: TGCGCCAGCATTGGCAGGGTGAACACTGAAGCTTTCTTT. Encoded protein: CASIGRVNTEAFF.

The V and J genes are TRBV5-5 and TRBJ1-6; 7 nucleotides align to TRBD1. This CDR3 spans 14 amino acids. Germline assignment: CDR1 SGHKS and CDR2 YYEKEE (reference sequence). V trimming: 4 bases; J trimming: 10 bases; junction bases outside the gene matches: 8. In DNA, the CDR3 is TGTGCCAGCAGCCCTTGGACAGGCGAATCACCCCTCCACTTT. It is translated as CASSPWTGESPLHF.

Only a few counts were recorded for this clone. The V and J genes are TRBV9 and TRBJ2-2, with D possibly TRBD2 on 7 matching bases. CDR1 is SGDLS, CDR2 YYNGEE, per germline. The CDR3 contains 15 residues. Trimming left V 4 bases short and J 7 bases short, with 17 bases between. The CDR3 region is CASSSGGPQVGELFF. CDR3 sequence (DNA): TGTGCCAGCAGCTCCGGGGGGCCTCAAGTCGGGGAGCTGTTTTTT.

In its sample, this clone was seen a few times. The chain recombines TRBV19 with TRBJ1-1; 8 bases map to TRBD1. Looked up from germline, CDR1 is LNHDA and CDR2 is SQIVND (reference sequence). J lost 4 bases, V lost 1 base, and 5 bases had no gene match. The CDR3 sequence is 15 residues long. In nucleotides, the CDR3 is TGTGCCAGTAGTATAGTGGCTACAGGGGGCACTGAAGCTTTCTTT. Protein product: CASSIVATGGTEAFF.

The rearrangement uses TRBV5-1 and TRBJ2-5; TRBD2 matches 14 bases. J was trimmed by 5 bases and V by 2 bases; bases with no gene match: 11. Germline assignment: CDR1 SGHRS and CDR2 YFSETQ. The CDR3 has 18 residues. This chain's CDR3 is CASSFRPTSGGAEETQYF. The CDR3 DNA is TGCGCCAGCAGCTTCCGACCGACTAGCGGGGGGGCCGAGGAGACCCAGTACTTC.

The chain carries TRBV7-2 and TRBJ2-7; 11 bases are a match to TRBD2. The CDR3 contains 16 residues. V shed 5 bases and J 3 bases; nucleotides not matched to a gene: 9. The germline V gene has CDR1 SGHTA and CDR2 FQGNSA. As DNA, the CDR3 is TGTGCCAGCAGCCGACAACGTAGCGGGGGGGGCTACGAGCAGTACTTC. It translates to CASSRQRSGGGYEQYF.

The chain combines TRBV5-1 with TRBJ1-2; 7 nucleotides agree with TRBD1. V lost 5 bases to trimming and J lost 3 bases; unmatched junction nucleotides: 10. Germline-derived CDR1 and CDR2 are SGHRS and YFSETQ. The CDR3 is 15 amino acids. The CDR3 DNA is TGCGCCAGCAGAAACGCGACAGGGTTTCACTATGGCTACACCTTC. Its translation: CASRNATGFHYGYTF.